This T cell receptor (beta chain) was captured by sequencing in a study of cytomegalovirus exposure and HLA in healthy donors. Looking at the study overall: For the roughly 370 genotyped donors, approximately 82% fell within the Caucasian-associated ancestry cluster.

In the case of this clone: Other DNA sequences in this specimen translate into the identical CDR3.

CDR3 length: 16 amino acids. Losses at the gene ends were 1 base for V and 1 base for J; bases not matched to a gene: 5. Per the germline V gene, CDR1 is KGHSH and CDR2 is LQKENI. PCR was performed using 60 Vbeta and 13 Jbeta primers. The protocol was immunoSEQ multiplex PCR, while the TCRdb copy is restricted to in-frame clones and leaves out a portion. The sample records about 140,000 clones, roughly 75% being singletons. V gene TRBV18 combines with J gene TRBJ2-3; 7 bases align to TRBD1. The sequencing input was PBMCs. The origin of this receptor is a man aged 35-49 years in good health and CMV-seronegative. The CDR3: CASSPQGALGTDTQYF. The DNA for the CDR3 is TGTGCCAGCTCACCACAGGGGGCGCTGGGCACAGATACGCAGTATTTT.